A single sample gave rise to the 12 T cell receptor beta chains below, sequenced in a study of vaccination and CD4 T cells after COVID-19. No antigen has been assigned to these receptors. Treatment meaning: approximately nine-day PBMC culture with coronavirus spike peptide pools or control peptides (ViraFEST assay). The Oncomine TCR Beta short-read assay was applied to DNA of cultured CD4+ T cells. From the PCR reads, TCRdb called clonotypes with MiXCR, one entry per CDR3 protein. The table has under 20,000 distinct CDR3 sequences, 35% to 55% seen once. This sample comprised CD4+ T cells from blood, cultured in vitro, obtained after SARS-CoV-2 vaccination. The receptor source for this set is a human donor who had recovered from COVID-19.

This sequence joins TRBV6-5 and TRBJ1-3; 10 bases are shared with TRBD1. The CDR3 sequence is 15 residues long. V lost 4 bases to trimming and J lost 8 bases; unmatched junction nucleotides: 8. The V gene's germline CDR1 is MNHEY and CDR2 SVGAGI. In DNA, the CDR3 is TGTGCCAGCAGTTCCAGCGACAGGGGGCCAGACACCATATATTTT. It encodes CASSSSDRGPDTIYF.

The V and J genes are TRBV15 and TRBJ1-2; 7 bases match TRBD1. CDR1 is LNHNV, CDR2 YYDKDF, per germline (reference sequence). This CDR3 is 14 amino acids long. V lost 0 bases to trimming and J lost 3 bases; unmatched junction nucleotides: 1. CDR3 sequence: CATSREQGHYGYTF. DNA for the CDR3: TGTGCCACCAGCAGAGAACAGGGGCACTATGGCTACACCTTC.

CDR3 DNA: TGCAGTGCTAGAGTACAGGTGCCCAATGAGCAGTTCTTC. Amino acids: CSARVQVPNEQFF. J is TRBJ2-1 and V is TRBV20-1; tentative D call: TRBD1 (5 bases). Looked up from germline, CDR1 is DFQATT and CDR2 is SNEGSKA (reference sequence). This CDR3 spans 13 amino acids. Deletions cut 1 base from V and 6 bases from J, with 10 bases between.

This chain joins TRBV15 and TRBJ2-1, with D possibly matching TRBD1 (5 bases). V was pared by 1 base and J by 3 bases, with 10 bases between. The CDR3 is made up of 15 amino acids. The germline CDR1 and CDR2 sequences are LNHNV and YYDKDF (reference sequence). The CDR3 DNA follows: TGTGCCACCAGCAGAGGACAGACTTACTACAATGAGCAGTTCTTC. Protein sequence: CATSRGQTYYNEQFF.

This clonotype was picked up a small number of times. This CDR3 reads CATSREGGDYEQYF. The CDR3 bases are TGTGCCACCAGCAGAGAGGGCGGAGACTACGAGCAGTACTTC. This chain links TRBV15 with TRBJ2-7; D gene unclear. The V gene lost 0 bases and the J gene lost 3 bases, with 9 bases spanning the gap. The CDR3 contains 14 residues. CDR1 LNHNV and CDR2 YYDKDF come from the germline V gene (reference sequence).

V usage is TRBV19 and J usage is TRBJ2-3; a weak D match, TRBD2 (6 bases). V shed 3 bases and J shed 1 base, with 11 bases lying between them. Germline loops: CDR1 LNHDA, CDR2 SQIVND (reference sequence). There are 15 residues in the CDR3. The CDR3 region is CASSITGLRTDTQYF. DNA of the CDR3: TGTGCCAGTAGTATTACGGGACTCCGCACAGATACGCAGTATTTT.

This chain uses TRBV11-3 with TRBJ1-2; the match to TRBD1 covers 7 bases. The CDR3 has 14 residues. Looked up from germline, CDR1 is SGHNT and CDR2 is YENEEA. V was pared by 5 bases and J by 8 bases, with 11 bases of the junction left unmatched. The CDR3 spells CASSARRDRAGYTF. The CDR3 DNA reads as TGTGCCAGCAGCGCCCGCCGGGACAGAGCCGGCTACACCTTC.

The rearrangement joins TRBV20-1 to TRBJ1-2; the match to TRBD1 covers 8 bases. This CDR3 is 13 amino acids long. CDR1 is DFQATT, CDR2 SNEGSKA, per germline (reference sequence). Losses at the gene ends were 5 bases for V and 10 bases for J; bases not matched to a gene: 12. CDR3 sequence (DNA): TGCAGTGCTCAGGACAGGGTTGAGTCTGCCTACACCTTC. Translation: CSAQDRVESAYTF.

The chain combines TRBV11-3 with TRBJ1-1; D remains ambiguous. V was cut by 1 base and J by 0 bases, with 9 bases left in between. This CDR3 has 15 amino acids. Germline V gene data show CDR1 as SGHNT and CDR2 as YENEEA. Here the CDR3 DNA reads TGTGCCAGCAGCTTAGTCGGAGAGATGAACACTGAAGCTTTCTTT. Translated: CASSLVGEMNTEAFF.

This clonotype was seen once. Mismatch with germline at one junction end may stem from a read error. The chain is built from TRBV15 and TRBJ1-2; D gene unclear. The CDR3 consists of 15 residues. CDR1 and CDR2 from the germline V gene are LNHNV and YYDKDF (reference sequence). CDR3 loop: CATGSPSWGFYGYTF. DNA of the CDR3: TGTGCCACCGGCAGCCCCAGCTGGGGATTCTATGGCTACACCTTC. The whole variable domain, remainder taken from reference TRBV15 and TRBJ1-2, is DAMVIQNPRYQVTQFGKPVTLSCSQTLNHNVMYWYQQKSSQAPKLLFHYYDKDFNNEADTPDNFQSRRPNTSFCFLDIRSPGLGDTAMYLCATGSPSWGFYGYTFGSGTRLTVV.

This chain joins TRBV15 and TRBJ1-4; D is ambiguous. The CDR3 loop spans 13 amino acids. The V and J ends lost 7 bases and 8 bases respectively, with 14 bases between them. CDR1 and CDR2 (germline): LNHNV, YYDKDF (reference sequence). CDR3 protein: CATTDLSWEKLFF. The DNA of the CDR3 is TGTGCCACCACGGACCTTAGCTGGGAAAAACTGTTTTTT. The full variable domain, in which reference TRBV15 and TRBJ1-4 provide the parts outside the CDR3, is DAMVIQNPRYQVTQFGKPVTLSCSQTLNHNVMYWYQQKSSQAPKLLFHYYDKDFNNEADTPDNFQSRRPNTSFCFLDIRSPGLGDTAMYLCATTDLSWEKLFFGSGTQLSVL.

Worth noting for this clonotype: One end of the junction is discordant with germline, which a read error may explain. This chain uses TRBV30 with TRBJ1-2, with 8 bases lining up with TRBD1. CDR3 length: 15 amino acids. From germline, CDR1 is GTSNPN and CDR2 SVGIG (reference sequence). Written as DNA, the CDR3 is TGTGCCTGGAGTAGGGCAGGGGGCTCTAAATATGGCTACACCTTC. This sequence encodes CAWSRAGGSKYGYTF.